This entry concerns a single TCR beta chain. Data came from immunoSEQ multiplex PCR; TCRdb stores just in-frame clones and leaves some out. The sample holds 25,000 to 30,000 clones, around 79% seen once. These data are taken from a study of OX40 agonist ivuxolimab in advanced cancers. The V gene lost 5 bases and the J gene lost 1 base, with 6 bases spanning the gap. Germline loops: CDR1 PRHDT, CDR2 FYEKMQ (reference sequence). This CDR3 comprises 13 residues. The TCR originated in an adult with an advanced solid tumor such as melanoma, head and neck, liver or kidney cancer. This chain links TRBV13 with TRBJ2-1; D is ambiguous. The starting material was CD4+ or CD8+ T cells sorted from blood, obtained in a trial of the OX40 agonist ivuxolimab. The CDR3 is CASSPLSYNEQFF. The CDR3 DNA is TGTGCCAGCAGCCCCCTTTCCTACAATGAGCAGTTCTTC.